The 5 T cell receptor beta chains below were found in one sample sequenced in a study of blood T cell repertoires in COVID-19. Data came from immunoSEQ multiplex PCR; TCRdb stores just in-frame clones and leaves some out. The data show 250,000 to 350,000 clones, roughly 90% seen once. Sequencing was carried out using peripheral blood. All receptors derive from a woman aged 25 to 45 with COVID-19, enrolled during active disease.

The genes are TRBV19 and TRBJ1-2; a possible D gene is TRBD1 (5 bases). Trimming shortened V by 4 bases and J by 4 bases, and 16 bases separated the two germline ends. Per germline, CDR1 LNHDA and CDR2 SQIVND (reference sequence). There are 15 residues in the CDR3. The CDR3 nucleotides are TGTGCCAGTAGTAATCAGGGTGGAAGAGGCTATGGCTACACCTTC. Translated: CASSNQGGRGYGYTF. The full variable domain, rest sourced from reference TRBV19 and TRBJ1-2, is DGGITQSPKYLFRKEGQNVTLSCEQNLNHDAMYWYRQDPGQGLRLIYYSQIVNDFQKGDIAEGYSVSREKKESFPLTVTSAQKNPTAFYLCASSNQGGRGYGYTFGSGTRLTVV.

The chain is built from TRBV14 and TRBJ2-2, with 7 bases matching TRBD2. CDR3 size: 15 residues. V shed 4 bases and J 5 bases; nucleotides not matched to a gene: 7. Per germline, CDR1 SGHDN and CDR2 FVKESK. DNA for the CDR3: TGTGCCAGCAGCCCTATCGTGCGGGGGACCGGGGAGCTGTTTTTT. This translates into CASSPIVRGTGELFF.

The chain combines TRBV7-2 with TRBJ1-2; TRBD1 is a possible D gene (5 bases). Germline CDR1 SGHTA, CDR2 FQGNSA. The CDR3 totals 13 residues. Trimming took 3 bases from V and 4 from J, leaving 9 bases between them. The CDR3 bases are TGTGCCAGCAGCTTGGGGCGGGGCTATGGCTACACCTTC. It encodes CASSLGRGYGYTF.

This chain uses TRBV19 with TRBJ2-5; D possibly corresponds to TRBD2 (6 bases). Germline CDR1 and CDR2: LNHDA and SQIVND (reference sequence). The CDR3 consists of 12 residues. Trimming removed 4 bases at V and 7 bases at J, with 10 bases between. Here the CDR3 DNA reads TGTGCCAGTAGTAACGTGGAGGGGACCCAGTACTTC. Translating gives CASSNVEGTQYF.

The rearrangement joins TRBV7-9 to TRBJ2-3, with D perhaps TRBD1 (5 bases). Trimming removed 5 bases at V and 1 base at J, with 10 bases between. The germline V gene encodes CDR1 SEHNR and CDR2 FQNEAQ (reference sequence). The CDR3 totals 14 residues. CDR3 bases: TGTGCCAGCAGCCCCAGGGCTGGCACAGATACGCAGTATTTT. Translation gives CASSPRAGTDTQYF. The complete variable domain, with remaining parts taken from reference TRBV7-9 and TRBJ2-3, reads DTGVSQNPRHKITKRGQNVTFRCDPISEHNRLYWYRQTLGQGPEFLTYFQNEAQLEKSRLLSDRFSAERPKGSFSTLEIQRTEQGDSAMYLCASSPRAGTDTQYFGPGTRLTVL.